This T cell receptor beta chain was observed in a study of cytomegalovirus exposure and HLA in healthy donors. At the level of the study: Earlier work reported about 110 million unique TCR beta sequences from about 180 million T cells. Study-wide findings and caveats: CMV serostatus was the sole immune exposure information available. Based on reports, TCR beta sequences accurately predicted HLA-A and HLA-B alleles for most subjects. In an earlier analysis, in roughly 600 donors, most V segments appeared productive either ~87% or ~30% of the time.

For this clone: As yet, its antigen is unknown.

CDR3 length: 15 amino acids. The germline V and J ends were trimmed by 3 bases and 3 bases, with 15 bases remaining between them. The germline V gene has CDR1 SNHLY and CDR2 FYNNEI. PCR amplification relied on 60 Vbeta primers (plus 13 Jbeta primers). Clones were sequenced by immunoSEQ multiplex PCR, and TCRdb holds only the in-frame ones, with some missing. The repertoire holds some 190,000 clones, approximately 80% seen once, with approximately 2.6% in the top ten. This chain links TRBV2 with TRBJ2-7; the D gene is possibly TRBD2 (5 bases). This clonotype originated in a female donor in good health and CMV-seronegative. Input material: PBMCs. The CDR3 loop is CASSDPTRSFYEQYF. CDR3 sequence (DNA): TGTGCCAGCAGTGACCCCACTAGGTCGTTCTACGAGCAGTACTTC.